A single sample gave rise to the 21 T cell receptor beta chains below, sequenced in a study of technical replicates of blood from several donors. Repertoires were generated with immunoSEQ multiplex PCR, while TCRdb's copy carries only in-frame clones and drops some. The table lists about 100,000 clones, over 90% of them singletons. The sequenced sample was T cells isolated from PBMCs. Every receptor here comes from a human donor in good health.

The chain couples TRBV30 to TRBJ1-2, with D hard to call. Germline V gene sequence: CDR1 GTSNPN, CDR2 SVGIG (reference sequence). Trimming removed 4 bases from V and 1 base from J, with 16 bases in between. The CDR3 is 15 residues long. CDR3 in amino acids: CAWTRVLSNNYGYTF. CDR3 nucleotide sequence: TGTGCCTGGACCCGAGTTTTGTCCAATAACTATGGCTACACCTTC. Based on the CDR3 plus reference TRBV30 and TRBJ1-2, the full variable domain is SQTIHQWPATLVQPVGSPLSLECTVEGTSNPNLYWYRQAAGRGLQLLFYSVGIGQISSEVPQNLSASRPQDRQFILSSKKLLLSDSGFYLCAWTRVLSNNYGYTFGSGTRLTVV.

The J gene is TRBJ2-3, the V gene TRBV4-1; the match to TRBD2 covers 9 bases. This CDR3 region has 19 residues. The junction had 12 bases not matched to a gene; V was cut back by 0 bases and J by 2 bases. The germline gives CDR1 MGHRA, CDR2 YSYEKL. DNA for the CDR3: TGCGCCAGCAGCCAAGAGGGGACTAGCTGGGGCTCCGACACAGATACGCAGTATTTT. It specifies CASSQEGTSWGSDTDTQYF.

The J gene is TRBJ2-5, the V gene TRBV5-1; D perhaps matches TRBD1 (6 bases). V was shortened by 4 bases and J by 3 bases, with 16 bases between the two germline ends. Germline V gives CDR1 SGHRS, CDR2 YFSETQ. The length of the CDR3 is 15 residues. The CDR3 sequence is CASSEGNWDKETQYF. CDR3 sequence (DNA): TGCGCCAGCAGCGAGGGGAACTGGGACAAAGAGACCCAGTACTTC.

This clone has just one count. The chain couples TRBV2 to TRBJ1-2; D may be TRBD1 (6 bases). V was shortened by 3 bases and J by 7 bases, with 18 bases between the two germline ends. The CDR3 totals 15 residues. Germline V lookup: CDR1 SNHLY, CDR2 FYNNEI. CDR3 in DNA: TGTGCCAGCAGTGAGAGGACAGACGTGAACGGTGGCTACACCTTC. Its protein product is CASSERTDVNGGYTF.

This CDR3 reads CSVGNAHSGTENTGELFF. In DNA form, the CDR3 reads TGCAGCGTCGGAAACGCCCACTCCGGGACAGAAAACACCGGGGAGCTGTTTTTT. The chain is built from TRBV29-1 and TRBJ2-2; TRBD1 matches at 7 bases. The CDR3 has 18 amino acids. Germline V gene sequence: CDR1 SQVTM, CDR2 ANQGSEA. V dropped 6 bases and J dropped 2; count of bases not matched to a gene: 18.

The chain combines TRBV2 with TRBJ1-2, with 9 positions matching TRBD1. The CDR3 has 13 residues. Germline CDR1 reads SNHLY; CDR2 reads FYNNEI. The V segment lost 6 bases and the J segment 8 bases; nucleotides outside the gene matches: 7. CDR3 amino acids: CASSLGTGRGYTF. The CDR3 coding sequence is TGTGCCAGCAGCCTCGGGACAGGGCGCGGCTACACCTTC.

This clone was picked up one time. The rearrangement links TRBV30 to TRBJ1-5; D uncertain. CDR1 is GTSNPN, CDR2 SVGIG, per germline (reference sequence). Trimming removed 2 bases from V and 7 bases from J, with 12 bases in between. CDR3 length equals 13 residues. The CDR3, as DNA: TGTGCCTGGAGTTCGGGGATTGGGCAGCCCCAGCATTTT. This gives the protein CAWSSGIGQPQHF.

The V and J genes are TRBV5-4 and TRBJ1-1; a weak D match, TRBD1 (6 bases). The V gene lost 4 bases and the J gene lost 6 bases, with 16 bases spanning the gap. Germline V gene sequence: CDR1 SGHNT, CDR2 YYREEE (reference sequence). The CDR3 is made up of 14 amino acids. CDR3 amino acids: CASSPLSGAAEAFF. The CDR3 DNA sequence: TGTGCCAGCAGCCCATTATCAGGGGCGGCTGAAGCTTTCTTT.

The chain uses TRBV30 and TRBJ1-6, with TRBD1 identical over 7 bases. The germline V gene has CDR1 GTSNPN and CDR2 SVGIG (reference sequence). V lost 4 bases to trimming and J lost 8 bases; unmatched junction nucleotides: 14. CDR3 size: 16 residues. The CDR3 DNA is TGTGCCTGGACCCAGAAAACCGGGACAGCCCATTCACCCCTCCACTTT. Its protein product is CAWTQKTGTAHSPLHF.

The chain joins TRBV9 to TRBJ2-3, with 9 bases fitting TRBD2. Germline V gene lookup returns CDR1 SGDLS and CDR2 YYNGEE. The CDR3 runs 15 residues. V was pared by 2 bases and J by 5 bases, with 6 bases of the junction left unmatched. CDR3 residues: CASSVAGGLGDTQYF. The CDR3 DNA sequence: TGTGCCAGCAGCGTTGCGGGGGGGCTGGGAGATACGCAGTATTTT.

The chain has TRBV5-1 and TRBJ2-1, with D possibly matching TRBD2 (6 bases). Deletions cut 1 base from V and 3 bases from J, with 8 bases between. Germline loops: CDR1 SGHRS, CDR2 YFSETQ. This CDR3 spans 14 amino acids. The CDR3 region is CASSLRGGYNEQFF. The CDR3 region has the DNA TGCGCCAGCAGCTTGCGGGGAGGCTACAATGAGCAGTTCTTC.

The rearrangement joins TRBV5-1 to TRBJ1-4; TRBD1 might be the D (6 bases). Trimming pared 0 bases from V and 6 bases from J, leaving 6 bases between. CDR1 is SGHRS and CDR2 is YFSETQ in the germline V gene. The CDR3 is 13 residues long. CDR3 protein: CASSLGQDEKLFF. DNA for the CDR3: TGCGCCAGCAGCTTGGGACAGGATGAAAAACTGTTTTTT.

On this clone: Other DNA sequences of this sample code for an identical CDR3. The genes are TRBV19 and TRBJ1-6, with D unresolved. This CDR3 is built from 12 residues. The V gene's germline CDR1 is LNHDA and CDR2 SQIVND (reference sequence). Trimming removed 4 bases at V and 7 bases at J, with 5 bases between. CDR3 sequence (DNA): TGTGCCAGTAGTACCAGAAATTCACCCCTCCACTTT. This encodes CASSTRNSPLHF.

The rearrangement links TRBV2 to TRBJ1-4, with unresolved D. V was cut by 7 bases and J by 8 bases, with 11 bases left in between. Germline assignment: CDR1 SNHLY and CDR2 FYNNEI. The length of the CDR3 is 12 residues. In DNA, the CDR3 is TGTGCCAGCACGAACGCCCAGGAAAAACTGTTTTTT. Protein sequence: CASTNAQEKLFF.

The chain is built from TRBV29-1 and TRBJ2-3; D ambiguous. Germline V gene lookup returns CDR1 SQVTM and CDR2 ANQGSEA. The CDR3 loop spans 14 amino acids. V dropped 3 bases and J dropped 0 bases, with 10 bases sitting between them. The DNA of the CDR3 is TGCAGCGTTGACGGCGGCGGCAGCACAGATACGCAGTATTTT. Amino acids: CSVDGGGSTDTQYF.

About this clone itself: Additional DNA sequences in this sample encode the identical CDR3. The chain combines TRBV4-1 with TRBJ2-1; D ambiguous. The length of the CDR3 is 17 residues. Trimming cost V 0 bases and J 0 bases, with 12 bases left between them. Germline assignment: CDR1 MGHRA and CDR2 YSYEKL. CDR3 region: CASSQDRARSSYNEQFF. DNA for the CDR3: TGCGCCAGCAGCCAAGATCGCGCTAGGAGCTCCTACAATGAGCAGTTCTTC.

This clone was seen a single time. The chain recombines TRBV9 with TRBJ2-3; 7 nucleotides align to TRBD2. The CDR3 loop spans 15 amino acids. V was clipped by 3 bases and J by 6 bases; unmatched bases: 10. Per the germline V gene, CDR1 is SGDLS and CDR2 is YYNGEE. The CDR3: CASSATSSATDTQYF. The CDR3 coding sequence is TGTGCCAGCAGCGCGACTAGCTCGGCGACGGATACGCAGTATTTT.

J is TRBJ1-1 and V is TRBV5-1; 11 nucleotides agree with TRBD1. CDR1 SGHRS and CDR2 YFSETQ come from the germline V gene. After removal of 3 bases from V and 11 bases from J, the junction contained 6 bases not matched to a gene. This CDR3 is 13 amino acids long. The CDR3 DNA sequence: TGCGCCAGCAGCTGGGACAGGGGGACGGGGGCTTTCTTT. Translated, it gives CASSWDRGTGAFF.

This chain joins TRBV19 and TRBJ2-5; unclear D gene. The length of the CDR3 is 14 residues. Germline V gene data show CDR1 as LNHDA and CDR2 as SQIVND (reference sequence). V was cut by 5 bases and J by 0 bases, with 10 bases left in between. The DNA of the CDR3 is TGTGCCAGTAGTGATGACATTTACCAAGAGACCCAGTACTTC. It is translated as CASSDDIYQETQYF.

The table lists this clone with a count of one. The rearrangement joins TRBV27 to TRBJ2-7; 12 positions match TRBD1. Looked up from germline, CDR1 is MNHEY and CDR2 is SMNVEV (reference sequence). V shed 4 bases and J 5 bases; nucleotides not matched to a gene: 3. The CDR3 runs to 14 residues. CDR3 in amino acids: CASSYGTGGNEQYF. Here the CDR3 DNA reads TGTGCCAGCAGTTACGGGACAGGGGGCAACGAGCAGTACTTC.

The chain uses TRBV19 and TRBJ1-1, with 7 bases aligning to TRBD1. The junction had 6 bases not matched to a gene; V was cut back by 1 base and J by 1 base. The length of the CDR3 is 16 residues. CDR1 is LNHDA and CDR2 is SQIVND in the germline V gene (reference sequence). CDR3 sequence reads: CASSIVYQGGNTEAFF. DNA for the CDR3: TGTGCCAGTAGTATAGTGTACCAGGGGGGGAACACTGAAGCTTTCTTT.